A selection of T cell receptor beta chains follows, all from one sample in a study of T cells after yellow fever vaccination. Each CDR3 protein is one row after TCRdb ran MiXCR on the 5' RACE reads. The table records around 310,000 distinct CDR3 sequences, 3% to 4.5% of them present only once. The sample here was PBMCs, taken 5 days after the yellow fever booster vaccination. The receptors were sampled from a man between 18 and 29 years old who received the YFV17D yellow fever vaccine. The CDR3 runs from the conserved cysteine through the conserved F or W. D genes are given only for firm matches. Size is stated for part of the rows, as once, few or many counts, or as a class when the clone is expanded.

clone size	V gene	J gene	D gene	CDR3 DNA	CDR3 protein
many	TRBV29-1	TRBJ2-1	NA	TGCAGCGTTGTCCCTAGATCTGACAATGAGCAGTTCTTC	CSVVPRSDNEQFF
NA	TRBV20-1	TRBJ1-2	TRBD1	TGCAGTGCTAGAGGGTTCCAGGGGGTAGCTAATGGCTACACCTTC	CSARGFQGVANGYTF
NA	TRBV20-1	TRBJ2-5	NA	TGCAGTGCTAGACAGGCTAGCCTGGGGGAGACCCAGTACTTC	CSARQASLGETQYF
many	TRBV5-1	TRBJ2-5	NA	TGCGCCAGCCAAGGGGATTACAAGGGTCTCGAGACCCAGTACTTC	CASQGDYKGLETQYF
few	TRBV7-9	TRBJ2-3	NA	TGTGCCAGCAGCCCAGACAAGGATACGCAGTATTTT	CASSPDKDTQYF
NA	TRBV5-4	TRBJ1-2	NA	TGTGCCAGCAAACCCACCACTCGGGCAGGGGAGACGGCGGGAGGCTACACCTTC	CASKPTTRAGETAGGYTF
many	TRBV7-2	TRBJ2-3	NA	TGTGCCAGCAGCTTCCCTTGGGGAGATACGCAGTATTTT	CASSFPWGDTQYF
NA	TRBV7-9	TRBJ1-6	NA	TGTGCCAGCACGACGGGCTGGGACGCCAATTCACCCCTCCACTTT	CASTTGWDANSPLHF
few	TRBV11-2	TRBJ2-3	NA	TGTGCCAGCAGCCAAGGTCAGGCGGGGTACGTCTTAGGGGATACGCAGTATTTT	CASSQGQAGYVLGDTQYF
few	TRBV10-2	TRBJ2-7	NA	TGCGCCAGCAGTGAGATCGCGGGATTCCCTTTCACCTACGAGCAGTACTTC	CASSEIAGFPFTYEQYF
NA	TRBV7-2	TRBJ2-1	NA	TGTGCCAGCAGCTTTAGTGGGACGACGGGGAATGAGCAGTTCTTC	CASSFSGTTGNEQFF
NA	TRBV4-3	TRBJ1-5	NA	TGCGCCAGCAGCCAAGAGAGGGGTGGGGCAAGGCCCCAGCATTTT	CASSQERGGARPQHF
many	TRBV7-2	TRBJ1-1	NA	TGTGCCAGCAGCTTAGGGTTGGACGGAAAAGCTTTCTTT	CASSLGLDGKAFF
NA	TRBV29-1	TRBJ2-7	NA	TGCAGCGTTGAAGAGGGGATGGGGGCTACCTACGAGCAGTACTTC	CSVEEGMGATYEQYF
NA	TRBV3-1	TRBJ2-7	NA	TGTGCCAGCAGCCAAGGGGAGTGGGGAGCCTACGAGCAGTACTTC	CASSQGEWGAYEQYF
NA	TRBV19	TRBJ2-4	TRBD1	TGTGCCATTGGGACAGGGGGGCCCATTCAGTACTTC	CAIGTGGPIQYF
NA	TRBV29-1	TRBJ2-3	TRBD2	TGCAGCGTAATACTAGCGGGGGGGAGCACAGATACGCAGTATTTT	CSVILAGGSTDTQYF
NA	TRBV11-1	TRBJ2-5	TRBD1	TGTGCCAGCAGCTTAGGGACAGGGGGTCGAGGAGAGACCCAGTACTTC	CASSLGTGGRGETQYF
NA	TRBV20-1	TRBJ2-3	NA	TGCAGTGCTAGTCGCGGGGCCCCAGATACGCAGTATTTT	CSASRGAPDTQYF
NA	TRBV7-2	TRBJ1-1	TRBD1	TGTGCCAGCAGCCCCAGAATGGGACAGGGGAGGACTGAAGCTTTCTTT	CASSPRMGQGRTEAFF
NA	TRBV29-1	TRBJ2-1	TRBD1	TGCAGCGTTGGGACAGGTGGACAAGAGCAGTTCTTC	CSVGTGGQEQFF
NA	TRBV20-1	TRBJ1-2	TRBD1	TGCAGTGCTCTTTGGACAGGGAATGGCTACACCTTC	CSALWTGNGYTF
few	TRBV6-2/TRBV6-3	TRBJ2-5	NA	TGTGCCAGCAGTACACCCCGACAAGACTCCCGGGAGACCCAGTACTTC	CASSTPRQDSRETQYF
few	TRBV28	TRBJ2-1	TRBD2	TGTGCCAGCACGGGAGGCGGCCAGAATGAGCAGTTCTTC	CASTGGGQNEQFF
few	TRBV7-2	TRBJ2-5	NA	TGTGCCAGCAGCTTAAGGGGGGAGGGGACCCAGTACTTC	CASSLRGEGTQYF
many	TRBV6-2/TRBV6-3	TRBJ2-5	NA	TGTGCCAGCAGTTACGGTCGGGAGACCCAGTACTTC	CASSYGRETQYF